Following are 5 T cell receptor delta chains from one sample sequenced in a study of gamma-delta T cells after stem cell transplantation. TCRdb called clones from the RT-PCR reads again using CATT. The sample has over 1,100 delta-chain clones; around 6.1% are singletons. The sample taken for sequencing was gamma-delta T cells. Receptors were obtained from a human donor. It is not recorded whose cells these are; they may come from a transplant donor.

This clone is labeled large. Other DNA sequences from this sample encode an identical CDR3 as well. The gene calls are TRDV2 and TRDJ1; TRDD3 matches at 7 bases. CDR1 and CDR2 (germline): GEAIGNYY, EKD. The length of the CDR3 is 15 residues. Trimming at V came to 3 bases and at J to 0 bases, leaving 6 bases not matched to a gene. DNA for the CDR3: TGTGCCTGTGACTCCCTGGGGGCCTACACCGATAAACTCATCTTT. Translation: CACDSLGAYTDKLIF.

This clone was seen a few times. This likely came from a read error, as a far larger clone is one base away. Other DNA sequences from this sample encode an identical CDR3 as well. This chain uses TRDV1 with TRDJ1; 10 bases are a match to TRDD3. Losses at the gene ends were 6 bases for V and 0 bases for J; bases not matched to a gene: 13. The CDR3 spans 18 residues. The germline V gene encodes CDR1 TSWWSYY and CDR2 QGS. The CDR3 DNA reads TGTGCTCTTGGAGTTCCCGTACTGGGGGATGCATACACCGATAAACTCATCTTT. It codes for CALGVPVLGDAYTDKLIF.

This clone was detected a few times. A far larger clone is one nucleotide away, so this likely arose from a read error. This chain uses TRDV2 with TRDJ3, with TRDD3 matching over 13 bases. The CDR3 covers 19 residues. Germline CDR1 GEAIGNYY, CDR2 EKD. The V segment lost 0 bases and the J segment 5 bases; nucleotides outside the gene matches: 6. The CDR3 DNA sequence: TGTGCCTGTGACACCGTACTGGGGGATACGTCGCGGGACACCCGACAGATGTTTTTC. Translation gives CACDTVLGDTSRDTRQMFF.

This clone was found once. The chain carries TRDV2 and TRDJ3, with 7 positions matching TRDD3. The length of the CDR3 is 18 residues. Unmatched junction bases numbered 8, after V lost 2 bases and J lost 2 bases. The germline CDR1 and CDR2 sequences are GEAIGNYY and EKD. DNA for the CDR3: TGTGCCTGTGACAGGATGGGGGAAGCGACCTGGGACACCCGACAGATGTTTTTC. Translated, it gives CACDRMGEATWDTRQMFF.

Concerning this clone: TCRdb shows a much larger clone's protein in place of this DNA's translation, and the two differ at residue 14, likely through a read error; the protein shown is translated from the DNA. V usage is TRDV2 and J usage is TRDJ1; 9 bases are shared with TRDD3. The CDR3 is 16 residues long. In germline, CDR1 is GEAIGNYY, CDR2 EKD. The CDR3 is CACDYTGGTYTDKPIF. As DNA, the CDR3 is TGTGCCTGTGACTACACTGGGGGAACGTACACCGATAAACCCATCTTT.